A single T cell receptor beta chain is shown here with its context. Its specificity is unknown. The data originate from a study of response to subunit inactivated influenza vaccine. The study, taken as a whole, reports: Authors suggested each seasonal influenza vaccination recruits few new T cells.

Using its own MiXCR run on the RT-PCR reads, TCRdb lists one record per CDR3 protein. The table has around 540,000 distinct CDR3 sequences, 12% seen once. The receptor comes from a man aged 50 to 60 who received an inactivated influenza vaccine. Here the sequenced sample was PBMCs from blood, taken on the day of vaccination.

The CDR3 region is CASTSRGTSYSYEQYF. The DNA for the CDR3 is TGTGCCAGCACCTCAAGGGGGACATCGTACTCCTACGAGCAGTACTTC. This chain joins TRBV5-5 and TRBJ2-7, with D maybe TRBD1 (6 bases). Trimming stripped 6 bases from V and 0 bases from J, with 19 bases between. The germline gives CDR1 SGHKS, CDR2 YYEKEE (reference sequence). The CDR3 spans 16 residues.